Listed below are T cell receptor beta chains from one sample, sequenced in a study of OX40 agonist ivuxolimab in advanced cancers. Libraries were prepared by immunoSEQ multiplex PCR; TCRdb keeps only in-frame clonotypes and omits some of them. The sample records about 48,000 clones, 80% to 90% being singletons. This material consisted of CD4+ or CD8+ T cells sorted from blood, taken in a trial of the OX40 agonist ivuxolimab. The source is an adult with an advanced solid tumor such as melanoma, head and neck, liver or kidney cancer. The conserved cysteine and the conserved F or W are not part of the CDR3 here.

v_gene	j_gene	CDR3aa
TRBV5-4	TRBJ2-5	ASSGEAGGRETQY
TRBV28	TRBJ1-2	ASSLFTGSYGYT
TRBV13	TRBJ2-7	ASSLRFGPGDGPEQY
TRBV2	TRBJ2-7	ASSGDSGEQY
TRBV28	TRBJ1-2	ASSSAAQGQNPGYT
TRBV7-9	TRBJ2-1	ASTERGTPNNEQF
TRBV6-5	TRBJ1-2	ASSRPGTVYGYT
TRBV29-1	TRBJ1-2	SVDGYGYT
TRBV7-9	TRBJ2-7	ASSLLEGPYEQY
TRBV5-1	TRBJ1-5	ASSPGTGDQPQH
TRBV5-6	TRBJ1-1	ASSIRPTEAF
TRBV6-6	TRBJ1-1	ASRKTQGTEAF
TRBV5-1	TRBJ2-1	ASSPPPGYNEQF
TRBV7-9	TRBJ1-2	ASSKDRGGGYT
TRBV5-4	TRBJ2-7	ASSRSGLAVEQY
TRBV28	TRBJ2-1	ASSHMGEGLNEQF
TRBV5-1	TRBJ1-1	ASSPTLNPNTEAF
TRBV19	TRBJ2-6	ASSISRAGANVLT
TRBV7-8	TRBJ1-3	ASSLDLIFGNTIY
TRBV6-1	TRBJ2-1	ASSEGTRRGYNEQF
TRBV5-4	TRBJ2-1	ASSAGTSGLVSYNEQF
TRBV5-1	TRBJ1-4	ASSEGARWEKLF